Listed below are T cell receptor beta chains from one sample, sequenced in a study of blood T cell repertoires in COVID-19. Data came from immunoSEQ multiplex PCR; TCRdb stores just in-frame clones and leaves some out. The sample carries about 250,000 clones, about 82% recorded once. Sequencing used peripheral blood. The receptors derive from a man aged 45-60 years with active or convalescent COVID-19. The CDR3 runs from the conserved cysteine through the conserved F or W. Each record gives: V gene, CDR3 protein.

TRBV5-4,CASSTFSGRRDTQYF
TRBV15,CATSVQTSGSYEQYF
TRBV10-3,CAISEPGWVNTEAFF
TRBV14,CASSQVGTGGTEAFF
TRBV27,CASSLIGDQRDTQYF
TRBV9,CASSPGGGAHEQYF
TRBV7-9,CASSSQGQVSGNTIYF
TRBV30,CAWSEGRGLNTIYF
TRBV7-2,CASSLETGSGNTIYF
TRBV7-9,CASSPPDRGLNWGYTF
TRBV15,CATSRGDRVTEQYF
TRBV5-1,CASSLTFAGTNLSPLHF
TRBV30,CAWGDSSNEKLFF
TRBV7-2,CASSLADTTNEKLFF
TRBV18,CASSLYQETQYF
TRBV20-1,CSASGGRYEQYF
TRBV5-5,CASSLQPGQNIWEQYF